The 27 T cell receptor beta chains reported below all come from one sample, sequenced in a study of blood T cell repertoires in COVID-19. The repertoire was sequenced with immunoSEQ multiplex PCR; TCRdb's copy has only in-frame clones and lacks some. The table lists about 150,000 clones, around 85% of them singletons. The sequencing sample was made of peripheral blood. The receptors shown here come from an older woman with acute or convalescent COVID-19.

The chain has TRBV19 and TRBJ2-5; TRBD1 matches at 11 bases. Germline V gene data show CDR1 as LNHDA and CDR2 as SQIVND (reference sequence). The CDR3 totals 15 residues. The trim removed 6 bases at V and 1 base at J, leaving 4 bases unmatched. This chain's CDR3 is CASSPGTGGQETQYF. The DNA for the CDR3 is TGTGCCAGTAGCCCCGGGACAGGGGGCCAAGAGACCCAGTACTTC.

This clone was seen a single time. The DNA of the CDR3 is TGTGCCTGGACCAGGGGTGTAGGTGAAAAACTGTTTTTT. Residues: CAWTRGVGEKLFF. The V and J genes are TRBV30 and TRBJ1-4; possibly TRBD1 for D (6 bases). CDR3 size: 13 residues. Between the trimmed V and J ends, which lost 4 bases and 7 bases, there was a span of 13 bases. Germline V gene sequence: CDR1 GTSNPN, CDR2 SVGIG (reference sequence). The full variable domain, in which reference TRBV30 and TRBJ1-4 provide the parts outside the CDR3, is SQTIHQWPATLVQPVGSPLSLECTVEGTSNPNLYWYRQAAGRGLQLLFYSVGIGQISSEVPQNLSASRPQDRQFILSSKKLLLSDSGFYLCAWTRGVGEKLFFGSGTQLSVL.

This chain links TRBV10-1 with TRBJ1-5; D is undetermined. Germline-derived CDR1 and CDR2 are WNHNN and SYGVQD (reference sequence). The CDR3 runs to 12 residues. Trimming cost V 8 bases and J 1 base, with 6 bases left between them. DNA of the CDR3: TGCGCCAGCGGGGAGAGCAATCAGCCCCAGCATTTT. Translation: CASGESNQPQHF.

The chain uses TRBV19 and TRBJ2-1; TRBD1 matches 9 bases. V lost 6 bases and J lost 4; bases outside the gene matches: 10. This CDR3 contains 16 residues. Germline V CDR1 and CDR2: LNHDA, SQIVND (reference sequence). The CDR3 sequence is CASSSTGGGRYNEQFF. In DNA form, the CDR3 reads TGTGCCAGTAGCTCAACAGGGGGCGGACGGTACAATGAGCAGTTCTTC.

V and J are TRBV2 and TRBJ2-1, with TRBD1 matching over 9 bases. CDR1 SNHLY and CDR2 FYNNEI come from the germline V gene. The CDR3 consists of 14 residues. With V trimmed by 9 bases and J by 5 bases, 8 bases remained unmatched. CDR3 residues: CASPGQGVNNEQFF. In DNA form, the CDR3 reads TGTGCCAGTCCGGGACAGGGAGTTAACAATGAGCAGTTCTTC.

Here the CDR3 DNA reads TGCGCCAGCAGTCAACAGTCAATCGGGGAGCTGTTTTTT. Translating gives CASSQQSIGELFF. J is TRBJ2-2 and V is TRBV10-1; D unresolved. The CDR3 extends over 13 amino acids. CDR1 WNHNN and CDR2 SYGVQD come from the germline V gene (reference sequence). The germline V and J ends were trimmed by 5 bases and 7 bases, with 11 bases remaining between them.

This clone came up a few times. The V and J genes are TRBV28 and TRBJ1-6; D perhaps matches TRBD1 (6 bases). CDR3 length equals 15 residues. Trimming stripped 3 bases from V and 6 bases from J, with 12 bases between. Germline-derived CDR1 and CDR2 are MDHEN and SYDVKM. Here the CDR3 reads CASSFQGIGNSPLHF. DNA for the CDR3: TGTGCCAGCAGTTTCCAGGGGATAGGTAATTCACCCCTCCACTTT.

In this sample, this clone turned up once. This chain links TRBV18 with TRBJ2-2; D perhaps matches TRBD2 (6 bases). Between the trimmed V and J ends, which lost 7 bases and 2 bases, there was a span of 11 bases. Germline lookup yields CDR1 KGHSH and CDR2 LQKENI. The CDR3 length is 14 residues. This CDR3 reads CASFRDLNTGELFF. CDR3 DNA sequence: TGTGCCAGCTTCCGGGACTTAAACACCGGGGAGCTGTTTTTT. The whole variable domain, remainder taken from reference TRBV18 and TRBJ2-2, is NAGVMQNPRHLVRRRGQEARLRCSPMKGHSHVYWYRQLPEEGLKFMVYLQKENIIDESGMPKERFSAEFPKEGPSILRIQQVVRGDSAAYFCASFRDLNTGELFFGEGSRLTVL.

This clone was seen only once. The genes are TRBV25-1 and TRBJ2-7; TRBD2 matches 8 bases. Germline V gene lookup returns CDR1 MGHDK and CDR2 SYGVNS. Losses at the gene ends were 6 bases for V and 0 bases for J; bases not matched to a gene: 7. CDR3 length: 15 amino acids. Written as DNA, the CDR3 is TGTGCCAGCAGCTCCCACGGGGGGGGCTCCTACGAGCAGTACTTC. This sequence encodes CASSSHGGGSYEQYF.

This clone was recorded once. The chain carries TRBV5-4 and TRBJ2-5, with a weak D call TRBD1 (6 bases). The germline gives CDR1 SGHNT, CDR2 YYREEE (reference sequence). V was trimmed by 0 bases and J by 6 bases, leaving 9 bases between them. This CDR3 region has 13 residues. The CDR3 loop reads CASSLGGRQTQYF. The CDR3, as DNA: TGTGCCAGCAGCTTGGGGGGGCGTCAGACCCAGTACTTC.

The chain employs TRBV5-1 and TRBJ1-2; D is possibly TRBD1 (5 bases). The germline V and J ends were trimmed by 4 bases and 2 bases, with 9 bases remaining between them. This CDR3 is 13 amino acids long. CDR1 and CDR2 from the germline V gene are SGHRS and YFSETQ. Written as DNA, the CDR3 is TGCGCCAGCAGCCCCAGGGTCAACTATGGCTACACCTTC. It yields the protein CASSPRVNYGYTF. Looking up the rest from reference TRBV5-1 and TRBJ1-2 gives the full variable domain: KAGVTQTPRYLIKTRGQQVTLSCSPISGHRSVSWYQQTPGQGLQFLFEYFSETQRNKGNFPGRFSGRQFSNSRSEMNVSTLELGDSALYLCASSPRVNYGYTFGSGTRLTVV.

V is TRBV5-1 and J is TRBJ1-6, with 7 positions matching TRBD1. Germline V gene data show CDR1 as SGHRS and CDR2 as YFSETQ. CDR3 length: 16 amino acids. Losses at the gene ends were 3 bases for V and 9 bases for J; bases not matched to a gene: 12. The CDR3 loop reads CASSSQVGQMRSPLHF. CDR3 nucleotides: TGCGCCAGCAGCTCACAAGTGGGACAGATGCGTTCACCCCTCCACTTT.

The CDR3 loop is CASTGYNEQFF. For the CDR3, the DNA is TGTGCCAGTACGGGGTACAATGAGCAGTTCTTC. The chain carries TRBV19 and TRBJ2-1; weak D call: TRBD2 (5 bases). The germline gives CDR1 LNHDA, CDR2 SQIVND (reference sequence). The CDR3 consists of 11 residues. V lost 7 bases, J lost 4 bases, and 5 bases lay in between.

V gene TRBV28 combines with J gene TRBJ1-2; 7 positions agree with TRBD1. Unmatched junction bases numbered 14, after V lost 2 bases and J lost 8 bases. CDR1 and CDR2 from the germline V gene are MDHEN and SYDVKM. The CDR3 is 16 residues long. The CDR3 DNA reads TGTGCCAGCAGTTTAGGACAGGCTTGGGGAATATACGGCTACACCTTC. Residues: CASSLGQAWGIYGYTF.

The V gene is TRBV5-1, the J gene TRBJ2-1; D is ambiguous. CDR1 is SGHRS and CDR2 is YFSETQ in the germline V gene. The V end was cut by 5 bases, the J end by 4 bases, with 4 bases between. CDR3 length: 11 amino acids. CDR3 amino acids: CASRQYNEQFF. The DNA for the CDR3 is TGCGCCAGCAGACAGTACAATGAGCAGTTCTTC.

The genes are TRBV2 and TRBJ1-5; D is unclear. Trimming pared 6 bases from V and 3 bases from J, leaving 15 bases between. The CDR3 covers 15 residues. The germline V gene encodes CDR1 SNHLY and CDR2 FYNNEI. The CDR3 DNA sequence: TGTGCCAGCAGGACCGGGAACGGGTACAATCAGCCCCAGCATTTT. Translating it yields CASRTGNGYNQPQHF.

The V call is TRBV7-3, the J call TRBJ2-1; 7 bases line up with TRBD1. Germline V gene data show CDR1 as SGHTA and CDR2 as FQGTGA. There are 13 residues in the CDR3. V was pared by 2 bases and J by 6 bases, with 1 base of the junction left unmatched. CDR3 bases: TGTGCCAGCAGCTTAGGGACAGTCAATGAGCAGTTCTTC. Its translation: CASSLGTVNEQFF.

This rearrangement joins TRBV6-5 to TRBJ2-3, with 15 bases aligning to TRBD2. The CDR3 covers 16 residues. Germline values: CDR1 MNHEY, CDR2 SVGAGI. V lost 2 bases and J lost 10; bases outside the gene matches: 7. CDR3 DNA sequence: TGTGCCAGCAGTTACGTCGGGACTAGCGGGGGGCAAGCGCAGTATTTT. Its protein is CASSYVGTSGGQAQYF.

This clone was seen a handful of times. The chain employs TRBV2 and TRBJ1-1; 7 bases match TRBD1. The CDR3 spans 15 residues. The germline V gene has CDR1 SNHLY and CDR2 FYNNEI. The J segment lost 5 bases and the V segment lost 3 bases, leaving 9 bases of the junction unmatched. CDR3 amino acids: CASSDIQGPWTEAFF. CDR3 DNA sequence: TGTGCCAGCAGTGACATACAGGGGCCTTGGACTGAAGCTTTCTTT.

V is TRBV5-1 and J is TRBJ1-4, with D unclear. From germline, CDR1 is SGHRS and CDR2 YFSETQ. The CDR3 length is 14 residues. V was clipped by 6 bases and J by 6 bases, with 15 bases between them. CDR3 coding DNA: TGCGCCAGCAACTCTGGCGGAGAATATGAAAAACTGTTTTTT. Protein product: CASNSGGEYEKLFF.

J is TRBJ2-1 and V is TRBV7-8; D is perhaps TRBD2 (5 bases). The CDR3 has 15 residues. Germline CDR1 SGHVS, CDR2 FQNEAQ. The V gene lost 4 bases and the J gene lost 9 bases, with 19 bases spanning the gap. The CDR3 loop is CASSSYQGSGSEQFF. The CDR3 region has the DNA TGTGCCAGCAGCTCATATCAAGGGAGTGGGTCTGAGCAGTTCTTC.

This clone was counted between two and nine times. The sample contains more than one DNA sequence encoding this CDR3. The V call is TRBV28, the J call TRBJ1-2, with D possibly matching TRBD1 (5 bases). CDR1 is MDHEN, CDR2 SYDVKM, per germline. V lost 2 bases and J 2 bases, leaving 6 bases between the germline ends. The CDR3 loop spans 13 amino acids. The CDR3 nucleotides read TGTGCCAGCAGTTTAGGGGGGAACTATGGCTACACCTTC. Residues: CASSLGGNYGYTF.

The gene calls are TRBV20-1 and TRBJ2-3, with TRBD2 identical over 8 bases. Germline V gives CDR1 DFQATT, CDR2 SNEGSKA (reference sequence). V shed 6 bases and J 8 bases; nucleotides not matched to a gene: 1. This CDR3 has 10 residues. Here the CDR3 DNA reads TGCAGTGCCCGGGGGGGTACGCAGTATTTT. Translating it yields CSARGGTQYF.

This clone was detected once. V and J are TRBV4-1 and TRBJ2-1; no clear D. The CDR3 runs 15 residues. V was pared by 1 base and J by 4 bases, with 11 bases between. Per germline, CDR1 MGHRA and CDR2 YSYEKL. CDR3 sequence reads: CASSQGPGSYNEQFF. The CDR3 DNA reads TGCGCCAGCAGCCAAGGTCCAGGAAGTTACAATGAGCAGTTCTTC.

The genes are TRBV29-1 and TRBJ2-7, with D maybe TRBD2 (6 bases). Germline assignment: CDR1 SQVTM and CDR2 ANQGSEA. The V gene lost 7 bases and the J gene lost 7 bases, with 29 bases spanning the gap. The CDR3 is 16 residues long. CDR3 coding DNA: TGCAGCGCCTCAGCGGAGGGTGGGGGACGACCTGGGGAGCAGTACTTC. Its protein product is CSASAEGGGRPGEQYF.

This chain links TRBV28 with TRBJ2-5, with 10 nucleotides matching TRBD2. Germline V gives CDR1 MDHEN, CDR2 SYDVKM. The CDR3 loop spans 14 amino acids. V shed 7 bases and J 5 bases; nucleotides not matched to a gene: 7. The CDR3 DNA sequence: TGTGCCAGCACCGAGCGGGGGGGCAGGGAGACCCAGTACTTC. This encodes CASTERGGRETQYF.

This clone was observed a handful of times. The V call is TRBV5-5, the J call TRBJ2-3; unclear D gene. CDR1 is SGHKS and CDR2 is YYEKEE in the germline V gene (reference sequence). V was clipped by 4 bases and J by 3 bases, with 15 bases between them. This CDR3 region has 15 residues. CDR3 DNA sequence: TGTGCCAGCAGCCGCACGACGGGTAGAACAGATACGCAGTATTTT. Translation gives CASSRTTGRTDTQYF. The full variable domain, completed using reference TRBV5-5 and TRBJ2-3, is DAGVTQSPTHLIKTRGQQVTLRCSPISGHKSVSWYQQVLGQGPQFIFQYYEKEERGRGNFPDRFSARQFPNYSSELNVNALLLGDSALYLCASSRTTGRTDTQYFGPGTRLTVL.